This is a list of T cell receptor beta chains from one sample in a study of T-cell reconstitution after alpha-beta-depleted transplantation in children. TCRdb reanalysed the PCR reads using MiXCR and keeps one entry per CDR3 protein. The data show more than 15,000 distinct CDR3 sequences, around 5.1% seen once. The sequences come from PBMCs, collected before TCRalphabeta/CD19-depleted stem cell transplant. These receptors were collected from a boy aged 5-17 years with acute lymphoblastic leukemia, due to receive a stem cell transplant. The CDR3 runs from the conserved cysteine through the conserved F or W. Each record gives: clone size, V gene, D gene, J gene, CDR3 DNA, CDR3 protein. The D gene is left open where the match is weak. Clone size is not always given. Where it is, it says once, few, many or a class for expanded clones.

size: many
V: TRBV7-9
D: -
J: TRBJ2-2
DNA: TGTGCCAGCACCCTACCACTAGGTGCCGGGCATACCGGGGAGCTGTTTTTT
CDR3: CASTLPLGAGHTGELFF

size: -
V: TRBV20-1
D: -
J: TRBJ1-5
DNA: TGCAGTGCTAGAGGGGGACACCGGAATCAGCCCCAGCATTTT
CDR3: CSARGGHRNQPQHF

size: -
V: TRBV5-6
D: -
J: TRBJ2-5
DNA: TGTGCCAGCAGCCCCCTGCCCCTTCCAGAGACCCAGTACTTC
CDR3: CASSPLPLPETQYF

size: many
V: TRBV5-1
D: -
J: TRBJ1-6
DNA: TGCGCCAGCAGCTTTACAGGGCTGGATTCACCCCTCCACTTT
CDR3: CASSFTGLDSPLHF

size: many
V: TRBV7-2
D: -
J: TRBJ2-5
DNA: TGTGCCAGCAGCTTAGGAGGGATCCAGTACTTC
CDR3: CASSLGGIQYF

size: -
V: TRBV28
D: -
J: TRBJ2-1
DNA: TGTGCCAGCACTCCGACCCTATCGCTCTTTAATGAGCAGTTCTTC
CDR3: CASTPTLSLFNEQFF

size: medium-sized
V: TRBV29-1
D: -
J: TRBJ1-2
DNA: TGCAGCGTTGAATGGACTTCTCGATATGGCTACACCTTC
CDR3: CSVEWTSRYGYTF

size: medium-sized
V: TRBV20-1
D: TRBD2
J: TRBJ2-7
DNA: TGCAGTGCTAGCTCTAGCGGCGGAACCTACGAGCAGTACTTC
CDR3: CSASSSGGTYEQYF

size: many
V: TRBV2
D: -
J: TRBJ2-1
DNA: TGTGCCAGCGGGGTGGGGGGTTATGAGCAGTTCTTC
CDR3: CASGVGGYEQFF

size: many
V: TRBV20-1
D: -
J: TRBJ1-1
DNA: TGCAGTGCTAGGGGTGTAGGGGGGTACACTGAAGCTTTCTTT
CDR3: CSARGVGGYTEAFF

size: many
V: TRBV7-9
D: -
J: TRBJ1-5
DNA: TGTGCCAGCAGCTTAGCAGGGGGAGGTATAAGCCAGCCCCAGCATTTT
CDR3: CASSLAGGGISQPQHF

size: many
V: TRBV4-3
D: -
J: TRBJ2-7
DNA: TGCGCCAGCAGCCAAGATAGTCGGCAGATAGAGCAGTACTTC
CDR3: CASSQDSRQIEQYF

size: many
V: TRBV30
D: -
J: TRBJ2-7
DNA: TGTGCCTGGAGTGATGACTACGAGCAGTACTTC
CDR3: CAWSDDYEQYF

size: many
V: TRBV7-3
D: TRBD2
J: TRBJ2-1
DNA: TGTGCCAGCAGCTTAACTGGCGGGAGCTCCTACAATGAGCAGTTCTTC
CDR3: CASSLTGGSSYNEQFF

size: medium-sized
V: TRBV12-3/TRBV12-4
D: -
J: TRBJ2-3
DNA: TGTGCCAGCAGCGCCCTTACTAGTTCCGCAGATACGCAGTATTTT
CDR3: CASSALTSSADTQYF

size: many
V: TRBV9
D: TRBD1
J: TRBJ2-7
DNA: TGTGCCAGCAGCGGTGGACAGGATTCCTACGAGCAGTACTTC
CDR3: CASSGGQDSYEQYF

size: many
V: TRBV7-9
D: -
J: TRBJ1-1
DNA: TGTGCCAGCAGCCCCCAGGGACAAATGGGGACTGAAGCTTTCTTT
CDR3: CASSPQGQMGTEAFF

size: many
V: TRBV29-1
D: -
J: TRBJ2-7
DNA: TGCAGCGTTTTTGGAGGGGGGTCCTACGAGCAGTACTTC
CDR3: CSVFGGGSYEQYF

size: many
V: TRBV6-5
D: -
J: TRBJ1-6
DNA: TGTGCCAGCAGTTACGCCCAGGGAGGCTCACCCCTCCACTTT
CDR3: CASSYAQGGSPLHF

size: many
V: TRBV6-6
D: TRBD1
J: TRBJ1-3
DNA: TGTGCCAGCAGTCGATCGACAGGGGGCTTCGGAAACACCATATATTTT
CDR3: CASSRSTGGFGNTIYF

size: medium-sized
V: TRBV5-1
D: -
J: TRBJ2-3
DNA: TGCGCCAGCAGCTTACAGGAGGATACGCAGTATTTT
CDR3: CASSLQEDTQYF

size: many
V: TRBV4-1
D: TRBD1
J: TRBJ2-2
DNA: TGCGCCAGCAGCCAAGACCCAGGGGGAAGCACCGGGGAGCTGTTTTTT
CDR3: CASSQDPGGSTGELFF

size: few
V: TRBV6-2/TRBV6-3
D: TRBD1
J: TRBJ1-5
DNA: TGTGCCAGCAGTTCGGACAGGTTAAACAATCAGCCCCAGCATTTT
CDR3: CASSSDRLNNQPQHF

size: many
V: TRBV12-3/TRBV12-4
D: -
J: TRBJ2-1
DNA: TGTGCCAGCACCAATCAGGGGGGGGGCAATGAGCAGTTCTTC
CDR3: CASTNQGGGNEQFF

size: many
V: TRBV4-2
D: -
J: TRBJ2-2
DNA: TGTGCCAGCAGCCAAGGGGAGCGTTTGAACACCGGGGAGCTGTTTTTT
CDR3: CASSQGERLNTGELFF

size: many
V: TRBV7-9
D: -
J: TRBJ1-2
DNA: TGTGCCAGCAGCTTATACCCGATCGGGACTTCCATATACCGTGGCTACACCTTC
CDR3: CASSLYPIGTSIYRGYTF

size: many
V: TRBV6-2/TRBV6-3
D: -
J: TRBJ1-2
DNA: TGTGCCAGCAGTTACCTCGCGGGCAGTATGGGTGGCTACACCTTC
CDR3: CASSYLAGSMGGYTF

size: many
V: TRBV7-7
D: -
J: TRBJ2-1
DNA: TGTGCCAGCAGCTTAGGCATGGGGGCAGGTGATGAGCAGTTCTTC
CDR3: CASSLGMGAGDEQFF

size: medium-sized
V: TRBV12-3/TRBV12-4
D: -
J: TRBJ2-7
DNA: TGTGCCAGCAGCCCTGGGGCTTACAGCTCCTACGAGCAGTACTTC
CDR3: CASSPGAYSSYEQYF

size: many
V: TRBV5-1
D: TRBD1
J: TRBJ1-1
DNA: TGCGCCAGCAGCGCCGGGACAGTGGGCACTGAAGCTTTCTTT
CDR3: CASSAGTVGTEAFF

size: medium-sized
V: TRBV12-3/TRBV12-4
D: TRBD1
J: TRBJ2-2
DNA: TGTGCCAGCAGCGACAGGGGACGGGACACCGGGGAGCTGTTTTTT
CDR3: CASSDRGRDTGELFF

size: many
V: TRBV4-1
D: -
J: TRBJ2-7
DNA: TGCGCCAGCAGCCATGGGACCGTATACGAGCAGTACTTC
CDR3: CASSHGTVYEQYF

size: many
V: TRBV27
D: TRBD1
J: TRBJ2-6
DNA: TGTGCCAGCAGTCCCCAGGGGGCTGGGGCCAACGTCCTGACTTTC
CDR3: CASSPQGAGANVLTF

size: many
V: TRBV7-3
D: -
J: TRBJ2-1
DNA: TGTGCCAGCAGCTTAACGGCGGGAAGCTCCTACAATGAGCAGTTCTTC
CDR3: CASSLTAGSSYNEQFF

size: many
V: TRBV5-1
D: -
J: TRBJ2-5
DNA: TGCGCCAGCAGCTTGGATCGGCTCGGGGGATTGGGGGAGACCCAGTACTTC
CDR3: CASSLDRLGGLGETQYF

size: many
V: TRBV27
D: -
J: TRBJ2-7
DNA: TGTGCCAGCAGTTTAAACAGGGTCTCGTTCGAGCAGTACTTC
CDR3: CASSLNRVSFEQYF

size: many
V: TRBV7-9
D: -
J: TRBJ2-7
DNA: TGTGCCAGCAGCCCAGGGGGGCAGGACACCTACGAGCAGTACTTC
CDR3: CASSPGGQDTYEQYF

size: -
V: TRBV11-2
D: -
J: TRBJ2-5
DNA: TGTGCCAGCAGCTTAGGGACATTGACGGAGACCCAGTACTTC
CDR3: CASSLGTLTETQYF

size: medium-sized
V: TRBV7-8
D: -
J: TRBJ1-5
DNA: TGTGCCAGCAGCTTAGCCGGGGTAGGAGGACAGCCCCAGCATTTT
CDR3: CASSLAGVGGQPQHF

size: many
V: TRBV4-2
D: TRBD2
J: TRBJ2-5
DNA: TGTGCCAGCAGCCAAGCCCCTAGCGGGAGTCGGCAAGAGACCCAGTACTTC
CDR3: CASSQAPSGSRQETQYF

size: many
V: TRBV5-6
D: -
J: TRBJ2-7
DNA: TGTGCCAGCAGCTTGGGCGAGGGGGGCTACGAGCAGTACTTC
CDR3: CASSLGEGGYEQYF

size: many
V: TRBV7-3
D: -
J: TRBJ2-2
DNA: TGTGCCAGCAGCCCAAAGCCCATGAACACCGGGGAGCTGTTTTTT
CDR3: CASSPKPMNTGELFF

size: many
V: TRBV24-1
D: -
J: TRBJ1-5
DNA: TGTGCCACCAGTGGGCAGAACAATCAGCCCCAGCATTTT
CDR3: CATSGQNNQPQHF

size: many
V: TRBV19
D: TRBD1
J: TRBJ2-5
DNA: TGTGCCAGTAGTATGGGACAGACCCAAGAGACCCAGTACTTC
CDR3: CASSMGQTQETQYF

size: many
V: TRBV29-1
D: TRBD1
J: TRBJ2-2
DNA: TGCAGCGTTGAAGGGATTACAGGGGGTGGCACCGGGGAGCTGTTTTTT
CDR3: CSVEGITGGGTGELFF

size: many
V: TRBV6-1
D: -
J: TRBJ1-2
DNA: TGTGCCAGCAGTGAAAGGGGCAGGAACTATGGCTACACCTTC
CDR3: CASSERGRNYGYTF